This T cell receptor (beta chain) was profiled in a study of CD8 T cells in Susac syndrome. This CDR3 comprises 15 residues. Unmatched junction bases numbered 3, after V lost 3 bases and J lost 2 bases. An amount of RNA that ranged from about 0.45 to 1 ug was reverse transcribed with random hexamers. Amplification of TCR beta CDR3 across 54 Vbeta and 13 Jbeta was performed with immunoSEQ multiplex PCR. Via MiXCR, TCRdb re-called the immunoSEQ multiplex PCR reads, giving one row per CDR3 protein. The data contain 90,000 to 150,000 distinct CDR3 sequences, about 93% of them singletons. The rearrangement uses TRBV12-3 or TRBV12-4 and TRBJ2-2; 7 nucleotides line up with TRBD1. The sequenced sample consisted of CD4+ T cells from PBMCs. This TCR derives from a human donor in good health. The chain's CDR3 is CASSFGTVNTGELFF. The DNA for the CDR3 is TGTGCCAGCAGTTTCGGGACAGTAAACACCGGGGAGCTGTTTTTT.